The clone carrying this TCR beta chain was picked up one time. The antigen remains unidentified. This specimen comes from a study of CD8+CD57+ T cells in acquired aplastic anemia. Study in general: Sorted CD4+ and CD8+ cells yielded roughly 3.5 ug of DNA on average. Among healthy donors, CD4+ cells averaged approximately 11 million reads.

According to the study, genomic DNA was the template for TCR beta VDJ and CDR3 profiling. TCRdb processed the reads anew with MiXCR; each CDR3 protein has one entry. The sample includes about 210,000 distinct CDR3 sequences, over 60% of them seen just once. Study conclusions and caveats: Comparison of patients with controls identified some 29 shared CD8+ CDR3 sequences. CD8+ Simpson's diversity showed no significant patient-control difference.

Trimming cost V 7 bases and J 6 bases, with 15 bases left between them. This CDR3 is 13 amino acids long. Germline V gene data show CDR1 as SGHVS and CDR2 as FNYEAQ. The TCR originated in a human donor in good health. The source material was sorted CD4+, CD8+, or CD8+CD57+ T cells (not recorded which) from PBMCs. This chain joins TRBV7-6 and TRBJ1-1, with no clear D. The CDR3 DNA sequence: TGTGCCAGCATTGCGACTGCGGCTGCTGAAGCTTTCTTT. Translating it yields CASIATAAAEAFF.